This T cell receptor (beta chain) was found in a study of spatial heterogeneity in lung cancer. About the research overall: A total of fewer than 80 untreated early-stage non-small cell lung cancer patients served as donors.

The table lists this clonotype with a few counts. Specified time point: blood at routine non-recurrence follow-up after resection. Each CDR3 protein gets one entry after TCRdb re-called the 5' RACE reads with MiXCR. The table has 50,000 or so distinct CDR3 sequences, about 10% seen once. The ends were cut back, 3 bases at V and 9 bases at J, with 12 bases in the middle. CDR1 is MNHEY, CDR2 SVGAGI, per germline. The CDR3 has 13 amino acids. Sequencing was performed on PBMCs, taken at follow-up. This TCR derives from a male donor with early-stage non-small cell lung cancer. V usage is TRBV6-5 and J usage is TRBJ1-5; D uncertain. The CDR3 nucleotides read TGTGCCAGCAGTTATTTCGGGGAAGGGCCCCAGCATTTT. The encoded protein is CASSYFGEGPQHF.